This T cell receptor beta chain is drawn from a study of PD-L1 blockade in urothelial cancer. Study context: Patients started atezolizumab around 2014, 1,200 mg intravenously every 3 weeks. Analyses were performed on blood at 3 weeks after treatment start (the second dose) and at 6 weeks.

CDR1 and CDR2 from the germline V gene are MDHEN and SYDVKM. This CDR3 has 15 residues. V was pared by 0 bases and J by 6 bases, with 5 bases of the junction left unmatched. Patients had locally advanced or metastatic urothelial carcinoma. The assay was immunoSEQ multiplex PCR, and TCRdb's table has in-frame clones only and misses some. The sample lists tens of thousands of clones; around 86% were seen once. The sequencing used PBMCs, collected around atezolizumab (anti-PD-L1) treatment. This receptor was obtained from a man aged 55 to 70 with urothelial cancer. V is TRBV28 and J is TRBJ2-1; TRBD2 matches at 7 bases. The CDR3 sequence: CASSLWQGGGNEQFF. CDR3 nucleotide sequence: TGTGCCAGCAGTTTATGGCAGGGCGGGGGCAATGAGCAGTTCTTC. The whole variable domain, remainder taken from reference TRBV28 and TRBJ2-1, is DVKVTQSSRYLVKRTGEKVFLECVQDMDHENMFWYRQDPGLGLRLIYFSYDVKMKEKGDIPEGYSVSREKKERFSLILESASTNQTSMYLCASSLWQGGGNEQFFGPGTRLTVL.